Below are 29 T cell receptor beta chains sequenced from a single sample in a study of blood T cell repertoires in COVID-19. Libraries were prepared by immunoSEQ multiplex PCR; TCRdb keeps only in-frame clonotypes and omits some of them. The sample records around 16,000 clones, about 88% being singletons. What was sequenced was peripheral blood. These receptors originate from a man in his 60s with acute or convalescent COVID-19.

This clone was seen a single time. The J gene is TRBJ1-2, the V gene TRBV7-9; D is uncertain. Trimming removed 1 base at V and 4 bases at J, with 7 bases between. Germline CDR1 is SEHNR and CDR2 is FQNEAQ (reference sequence). The CDR3 runs 13 residues. As DNA, the CDR3 is TGTGCCAGCAGCTTAGGTGGGAGCTATGGCTACACCTTC. This gives the protein CASSLGGSYGYTF.

V is TRBV3-1 (or the pseudogene TRBV3-2) and J is TRBJ1-5; possible D gene TRBD1, 6 bases. The CDR3 spans 14 residues. V was clipped by 4 bases and J by 4 bases, with 11 bases between them. Per the germline V gene, CDR1 is LGHDT and CDR2 is YNNKEL (reference sequence). In DNA, the CDR3 is TGTGCCAGCAGCCCAGGGGCAGGGAATCAGCCCCAGCATTTT. Translating gives CASSPGAGNQPQHF.

The count of this clone is one. The V and J genes are TRBV19 and TRBJ2-3; TRBD2 matches 9 bases. V lost 3 bases to trimming and J lost 2 bases; unmatched junction nucleotides: 3. Germline CDR1 LNHDA, CDR2 SQIVND (reference sequence). The CDR3 is made up of 15 amino acids. The CDR3 region has the DNA TGTGCCAGTAGTATCGGCGGGAGGGCCACAGATACGCAGTATTTT. As protein: CASSIGGRATDTQYF.

The V and J genes are TRBV12-3 or TRBV12-4 and TRBJ1-6; D might be TRBD1 (5 bases). V was trimmed by 8 bases and J by 6 bases, leaving 11 bases between them. The CDR3 extends over 13 amino acids. Written as DNA, the CDR3 is TGTGCCAGCTCTTATAGGGGTAATTCACCCCTCCACTTT. Protein sequence: CASSYRGNSPLHF.

This clone was seen more than once but under ten times. The chain links TRBV24-1 to TRBJ2-1; 10 nucleotides agree with TRBD2. The trim removed 2 bases at V and 8 bases at J, leaving 5 bases unmatched. CDR3 size: 15 residues. Germline loops: CDR1 KGHDR, CDR2 SFDVKD. The CDR3 spells CATSDSSTSGDEQFF. The CDR3 DNA is TGTGCCACCAGTGATTCCAGTACTAGCGGGGATGAGCAGTTCTTC.

The CDR3 spells CASSLDWPGTKDTQYF. CDR3 in DNA: TGTGCCAGCAGCTTAGATTGGCCGGGAACTAAAGATACGCAGTATTTT. The chain is built from TRBV11-2 and TRBJ2-3; possibly TRBD2 for D (5 bases). The CDR3 is made up of 16 amino acids. V shed 0 bases and J shed 5 bases, with 15 bases lying between them. CDR1 SGHAT and CDR2 FQNNGV come from the germline V gene.

The chain couples TRBV7-9 to TRBJ1-1; D is ambiguous. The length of the CDR3 is 13 residues. Germline V gene sequence: CDR1 SEHNR, CDR2 FQNEAQ (reference sequence). V was pared by 5 bases and J by 4 bases, with 11 bases between. For the CDR3, the DNA is TGTGCCAGCAGCGAGGCGTCGGGCACTGAAGCTTTCTTT. Protein: CASSEASGTEAFF.

The chain is built from TRBV6-4 and TRBJ2-1; 8 nucleotides line up with TRBD2. Germline lookup yields CDR1 MRHNA and CDR2 SNTAGT. The ends lost 0 bases at V and 2 bases at J; junction bases unmatched: 3. The CDR3 is made up of 16 amino acids. CDR3 region: CASSDSGLAPYNEQFF. The CDR3, as DNA: TGTGCCAGCAGTGACTCAGGACTAGCTCCCTACAATGAGCAGTTCTTC.

This chain joins TRBV28 and TRBJ2-3; 7 bases are shared with TRBD2. V trimming: 7 bases; J trimming: 3 bases; junction bases outside the gene matches: 4. This CDR3 comprises 13 residues. Germline CDR1 reads MDHEN; CDR2 reads SYDVKM. As DNA, the CDR3 is TGTGCCAGCACCTTGGGAGGGACAGATACGCAGTATTTT. It yields the protein CASTLGGTDTQYF.

J is TRBJ1-4 and V is TRBV5-5, with 10 bases fitting TRBD1. Germline V gene lookup returns CDR1 SGHKS and CDR2 YYEKEE (reference sequence). CDR3 length: 16 amino acids. Unmatched junction bases numbered 7, after V lost 3 bases and J lost 5 bases. The CDR3 DNA sequence: TGTGCCAGCAGCTCGCTACCGGGACAGGGGAATGAAAAACTGTTTTTT. The encoded protein is CASSSLPGQGNEKLFF.

V is TRBV9 and J is TRBJ2-3; 9 bases agree with TRBD2. V was pared by 4 bases and J by 6 bases, with 24 bases of the junction left unmatched. The CDR3 length is 20 residues. Per germline, CDR1 SGDLS and CDR2 YYNGEE. CDR3 DNA sequence: TGTGCCAGCAGCCCCCGAGGAGGTGGAGCGGGGGGCAGTCCAATGGATACGCAGTATTTT. It translates to CASSPRGGGAGGSPMDTQYF. Together with reference TRBV9 and TRBJ2-3, the CDR3 gives the full variable domain: DSGVTQTPKHLITATGQRVTLRCSPRSGDLSVYWYQQSLDQGLQFLIQYYNGEERAKGNILERFSAQQFPDLHSELNLSSLELGDSALYFCASSPRGGGAGGSPMDTQYFGPGTRLTVL.

V gene TRBV7-8 combines with J gene TRBJ2-5, with 8 bases lining up with TRBD1. CDR3 length: 15 amino acids. The junction had 10 bases not matched to a gene; V was cut back by 5 bases and J by 5 bases. Germline assignment: CDR1 SGHVS and CDR2 FQNEAQ. The CDR3 coding sequence is TGTGCCAGCAGCCAACAGGGGGGTATATTTGAGACCCAGTACTTC. Encoded protein: CASSQQGGIFETQYF.

This CDR3 reads CASSPRTSGSNEQFF. The CDR3 coding sequence is TGTGCCAGCAGCCCCAGGACTAGCGGGAGCAATGAGCAGTTCTTC. The chain combines TRBV7-3 with TRBJ2-1, with 13 positions matching TRBD2. V shed 5 bases, J shed 6 bases, and the junction held 4 bases outside the gene matches. The CDR3 has 15 residues. Germline CDR1 and CDR2: SGHTA and FQGTGA.

The chain links TRBV28 to TRBJ2-1, with 13 bases identical to TRBD2. CDR1 is MDHEN, CDR2 SYDVKM, per germline. V was clipped by 5 bases and J by 4 bases; unmatched bases: 5. The CDR3 has 16 residues. CDR3 loop: CASSPGLAGEYNEQFF. The CDR3 region has the DNA TGTGCCAGCAGTCCAGGACTAGCGGGAGAGTACAATGAGCAGTTCTTC.

This clone has only one observation. The chain has TRBV2 and TRBJ2-7; the match to TRBD1 covers 10 bases. Germline V lookup: CDR1 SNHLY, CDR2 FYNNEI. CDR3 length: 15 residues. V shed 7 bases and J 4 bases; nucleotides not matched to a gene: 10. The CDR3 loop reads CASNREGTGVYEQYF. Here the CDR3 DNA reads TGTGCCAGCAATCGGGAGGGGACAGGGGTATACGAGCAGTACTTC.

The chain employs TRBV7-3 and TRBJ2-1; 13 bases line up with TRBD2. CDR1 and CDR2 (germline): SGHTA, FQGTGA. This CDR3 is 20 amino acids long. V gave up 4 bases and J gave up 1 base; unmatched junction bases: 13. CDR3 sequence reads: CASSSGPGLAGSRSYNEQFF. DNA of the CDR3: TGTGCCAGCAGCTCTGGACCGGGACTAGCGGGAAGTAGGTCCTACAATGAGCAGTTCTTC. The full variable domain, rest sourced from reference TRBV7-3 and TRBJ2-1, is GAGVSQTPSNKVTEKGKYVELRCDPISGHTALYWYRQSLGQGPEFLIYFQGTGAADDSGLPNDRFFAVRPEGSVSTLKIQRTERGDSAVYLCASSSGPGLAGSRSYNEQFFGPGTRLTVL.

This chain uses TRBV6-2 or TRBV6-3 with TRBJ2-7, with no clear D. This CDR3 is 17 amino acids long. Germline-derived CDR1 and CDR2 are MNHEY and SVGEGT. Deletions cut 2 bases from V and 0 bases from J, with 17 bases between. The CDR3 DNA reads as TGTGCCAGCAGTTACAGTTCGGGTCGCCGGAGCTCCTACGAGCAGTACTTC. Amino acid sequence: CASSYSSGRRSSYEQYF.

V usage is TRBV6-6 and J usage is TRBJ2-7, with D maybe TRBD1 (6 bases). With 2 bases removed from V and 1 base from J, the gap between germline ends came to 15 bases. The V gene's germline CDR1 is MNHNY and CDR2 SVGAGI (reference sequence). This CDR3 comprises 16 residues. The CDR3 DNA is TGTGCCAGCAGTTACCGTACCGGGACAATTTCCTACGAGCAGTACTTC. This gives the protein CASSYRTGTISYEQYF.

CDR3 sequence (DNA): TGCAGCGTTGGAAGCAGGGATCAAGAGACCCAGTACTTC. It specifies CSVGSRDQETQYF. The chain uses TRBV29-1 and TRBJ2-5; a weak D match, TRBD1 (5 bases). The CDR3 totals 13 residues. Germline values: CDR1 SQVTM, CDR2 ANQGSEA. Trimming left V 4 bases short and J 2 bases short, with 11 bases between. The full variable domain, completed using reference TRBV29-1 and TRBJ2-5, is SAVISQKPSRDICQRGTSLTIQCQVDSQVTMMFWYRQQPGQSLTLIATANQGSEATYESGFVIDKFPISRPNLTFSTLTVSNMSPEDSSIYLCSVGSRDQETQYFGPGTRLLVL.

The chain joins TRBV11-2 to TRBJ1-6; the match to TRBD1 covers 8 bases. Germline CDR1 and CDR2: SGHAT and FQNNGV. The CDR3 consists of 16 residues. The J segment lost 1 base and the V segment lost 4 bases, leaving 3 bases of the junction unmatched. DNA of the CDR3: TGTGCCAGCAGCTCGGACAGGGAATCCTATAATTCACCCCTCCACTTT. Protein sequence: CASSSDRESYNSPLHF.

This clone was recorded once. V is TRBV5-1 and J is TRBJ2-3, with TRBD2 matching over 11 bases. The V segment lost 5 bases and the J segment 5 bases; nucleotides outside the gene matches: 4. The germline gives CDR1 SGHRS, CDR2 YFSETQ. The CDR3 spans 14 residues. The CDR3 is CASSRGTSGDTQYF. CDR3 DNA sequence: TGCGCCAGCAGTCGCGGGACTAGCGGAGATACGCAGTATTTT.

The V and J genes are TRBV7-2 and TRBJ1-6; D uncertain. The CDR3 is 14 amino acids. The V end lost 1 base, the J end lost 13 bases, and 14 bases lay between the germline ends. The germline CDR1 and CDR2 sequences are SGHTA and FQGNSA. The CDR3 protein is CASSLESAVSPLHF. The CDR3, as DNA: TGTGCCAGCAGCTTAGAGTCGGCGGTGTCGCCCCTCCACTTT. The full variable domain, rest sourced from reference TRBV7-2 and TRBJ1-6, is GAGVSQSPSNKVTEKGKDVELRCDPISGHTALYWYRQSLGQGLEFLIYFQGNSAPDKSGLPSDRFSAERTGGSVSTLTIQRTQQEDSAVYLCASSLESAVSPLHFGNGTRLTVT.

This chain uses TRBV9 with TRBJ1-1, with D maybe TRBD1 (5 bases). This CDR3 region has 16 residues. Germline-derived CDR1 and CDR2 are SGDLS and YYNGEE. Trimming shortened V by 0 bases and J by 1 base, and 13 bases separated the two germline ends. The CDR3 nucleotides read TGTGCCAGCAGCGTAGCTCCCGGACAACCGAACACTGAAGCTTTCTTT. This sequence encodes CASSVAPGQPNTEAFF.

This chain joins TRBV5-1 and TRBJ1-5, with unresolved D. V lost 4 bases to trimming and J lost 1 base, with 12 bases between them. Germline V gene sequence: CDR1 SGHRS, CDR2 YFSETQ. The CDR3 runs to 15 residues. DNA for the CDR3: TGCGCCAGCAGCCCGGGTGGAACGAGCAATCAGCCCCAGCATTTT. Translating gives CASSPGGTSNQPQHF.

This clone has just a few counts. The chain is built from TRBV28 and TRBJ1-5; perhaps TRBD1 as D (5 bases). Trimming cost V 6 bases and J 4 bases, with 10 bases left between them. From germline, CDR1 is MDHEN and CDR2 SYDVKM. The CDR3 is made up of 13 amino acids. The CDR3 loop is CASRLDSNQPQHF. CDR3 DNA sequence: TGTGCCAGCAGGCTCGACAGTAATCAGCCCCAGCATTTT.

The chain carries TRBV28 and TRBJ1-1; TRBD1 matches 9 bases. Germline V gene lookup returns CDR1 MDHEN and CDR2 SYDVKM. The CDR3 extends over 14 amino acids. Losses at the gene ends were 6 bases for V and 5 bases for J; bases not matched to a gene: 7. CDR3 nucleotides: TGTGCCAGCAGATCACAGGGGGCGCGGACTGAAGCTTTCTTT. Translated, it gives CASRSQGARTEAFF.

The chain uses TRBV30 and TRBJ2-4, with 13 bases aligning to TRBD2. The junction had 8 bases not matched to a gene; V was cut back by 5 bases and J by 4 bases. The V gene's germline CDR1 is GTSNPN and CDR2 SVGIG (reference sequence). The length of the CDR3 is 16 residues. CDR3 amino acids: CAWSGGTSGKKNIQYF. The DNA of the CDR3 is TGTGCCTGGTCCGGGGGGACTAGCGGGAAAAAAAACATTCAGTACTTC.

J is TRBJ1-1 and V is TRBV7-2; no firm D call. This CDR3 region has 12 residues. Per the germline V gene, CDR1 is SGHTA and CDR2 is FQGNSA. V lost 4 bases to trimming and J lost 2 bases, with 5 bases between them. Here the CDR3 reads CASSSFNTEAFF. Written as DNA, the CDR3 is TGTGCCAGCAGCTCCTTTAACACTGAAGCTTTCTTT.

The chain's CDR3 is CATSDGTSGSVGANVLTF. Written as DNA, the CDR3 is TGTGCCACCAGTGATGGGACTAGCGGGAGCGTTGGGGCCAACGTCCTGACTTTC. The chain combines TRBV24-1 with TRBJ2-6; 14 bases agree with TRBD2. The V gene end was trimmed by 3 bases and the J gene end by 3 bases; junction bases not matched to a gene: 3. This CDR3 has 18 amino acids. Germline V gives CDR1 KGHDR, CDR2 SFDVKD.